A selection of T cell receptor beta chains follows, all from one sample in a study of response to subunit inactivated influenza vaccine. Via MiXCR, TCRdb re-called the RT-PCR reads, giving one row per CDR3 protein. The data contain 650,000 to 850,000 distinct CDR3 sequences, 14% of them singletons. Sequences were derived from PBMCs from blood, sampled around two weeks before vaccination. The receptors come from a man aged 45-65 years who received an inactivated influenza vaccine. The CDR3 runs from the conserved cysteine through the conserved F or W. Fields, in order: J gene, clone size, D gene, V gene, CDR3 DNA, CDR3 protein. The D gene is left open where the match is weak. Rows give clone size only sometimes, using once, few, many, or a class for an expanded clone.

TRBJ1-6 - - TRBV11-2 TGTGCCAGCAGCTTAAAACAGGTGCTCTATAATTCACCCCTCCACTTT CASSLKQVLYNSPLHF
TRBJ2-7 - - TRBV6-2/TRBV6-3 TGTGCCAGCACCCCGAACCCCAACTCCTACGAGCAGTACTTC CASTPNPNSYEQYF
TRBJ1-1 many - TRBV5-1 TGTGCCAGCAGCCGGACGGGACGGATGAACACTGAAGCTTTCTTT CASSRTGRMNTEAFF
TRBJ2-7 - - TRBV20-1 TGCAGTGCTTACCCGGCACAGGGATACGAGCAGTACTTC CSAYPAQGYEQYF
TRBJ2-3 - - TRBV15 TGTGCCACCAGCAGAGTAAGACTTTTTCCAGATACGCAGTATTTT CATSRVRLFPDTQYF
TRBJ2-3 few TRBD2 TRBV7-8 TGTGCCAGCAGCTTTAAACCTATTAGCGGGGCGGAAACAGATACGCAGTATTTT CASSFKPISGAETDTQYF
TRBJ2-7 few TRBD1 TRBV5-6 TGTGCCAGCAGCTTACCGGGACAGGGGAGGGGCGAGCAGTACTTC CASSLPGQGRGEQYF
TRBJ2-1 few - TRBV7-9 TGTGCCAGCAGCTTATACGGGGCCTACAATGAGCAGTTCTTC CASSLYGAYNEQFF
TRBJ1-1 few - TRBV4-1 TGCGCCAGCAGCCAAGAAGTTGGGGCGGCGAACACTGAAGCTTTCTTT CASSQEVGAANTEAFF
TRBJ1-5 few - TRBV4-1 TGCGCCAGCAGCCAAGAAAGGTCCCAGAGAAATCAGCCCCAGCATTTT CASSQERSQRNQPQHF
TRBJ1-2 - - TRBV3-1 TGTGCCAGCAGCCAAGGAGGACGGACTAACTATGGCTACACCTTC CASSQGGRTNYGYTF
TRBJ2-7 few - TRBV12-3/TRBV12-4 TGTGCCAGCAGTAAACACCACTACGAGCAGTACTTC CASSKHHYEQYF
TRBJ1-6 few - TRBV6-2/TRBV6-3 TGTGCCAGCAGTACTGACCCGTTGACCCTCCACTTT CASSTDPLTLHF
TRBJ2-1 many TRBD2 TRBV5-1 TGCGCCAGCAGAAATTCGGGAGGCTCCTACAATGAGCAGTTCTTC CASRNSGGSYNEQFF
TRBJ2-7 once TRBD1 TRBV10-3 TGTGCCATCAGACTGGGACAGGGGGCGCGGTCCTACGAGCAGTACTTC CAIRLGQGARSYEQYF
TRBJ2-1 - TRBD2 TRBV5-1 TGCGCCAGCAGCTTGGTTTGGACTAGCATGAATGAGCAGTTCTTC CASSLVWTSMNEQFF
TRBJ2-1 few TRBD2 TRBV20-1 TGCAGTGCTAGACCACGGACTAGCGGGCCCCTGGCTACCTACAATGAGCAGTTCTTC CSARPRTSGPLATYNEQFF
TRBJ2-5 - - TRBV29-1 TGCAGCGTTGGCCAAGAGACCCAGTACTTC CSVGQETQYF
TRBJ2-3 few TRBD2 TRBV6-2/TRBV6-3 TGTGCCAGCAAATCCGGGACTAGCGCATTTAGGAGCACAGATACGCAGTATTTT CASKSGTSAFRSTDTQYF
TRBJ2-3 few - TRBV20-1 TGCAGTGCTAGGGGGGCCTGGAGAGATACGCAGTATTTT CSARGAWRDTQYF
TRBJ1-1 few - TRBV20-1 TGCAGTGCTAGAGATAAAAGGCGGGGAGGCACTGAAGCTTTCTTT CSARDKRRGGTEAFF
TRBJ2-7 many - TRBV4-1 TGCGCCAGCGCCATGACGGATCAGACCGAGCAGTACTTC CASAMTDQTEQYF